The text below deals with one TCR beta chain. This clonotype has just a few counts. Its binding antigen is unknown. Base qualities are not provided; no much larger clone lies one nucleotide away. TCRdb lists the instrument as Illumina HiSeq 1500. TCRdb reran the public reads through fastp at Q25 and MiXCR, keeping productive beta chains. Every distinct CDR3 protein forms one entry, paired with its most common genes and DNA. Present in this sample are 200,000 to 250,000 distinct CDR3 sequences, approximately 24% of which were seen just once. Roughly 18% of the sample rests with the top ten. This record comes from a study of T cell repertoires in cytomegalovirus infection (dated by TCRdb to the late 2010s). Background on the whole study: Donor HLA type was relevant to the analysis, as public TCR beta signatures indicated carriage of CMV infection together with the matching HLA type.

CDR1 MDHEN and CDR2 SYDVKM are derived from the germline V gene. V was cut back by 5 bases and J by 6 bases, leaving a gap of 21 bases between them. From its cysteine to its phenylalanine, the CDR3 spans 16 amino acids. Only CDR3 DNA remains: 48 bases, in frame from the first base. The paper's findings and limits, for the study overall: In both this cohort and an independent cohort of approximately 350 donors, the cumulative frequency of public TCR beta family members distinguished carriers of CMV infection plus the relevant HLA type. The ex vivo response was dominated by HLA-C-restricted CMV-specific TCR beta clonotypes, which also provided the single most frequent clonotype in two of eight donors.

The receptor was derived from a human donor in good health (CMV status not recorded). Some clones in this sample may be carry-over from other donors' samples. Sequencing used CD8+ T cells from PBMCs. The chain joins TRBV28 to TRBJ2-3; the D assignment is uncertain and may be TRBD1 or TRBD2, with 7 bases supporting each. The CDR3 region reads CASSDSMTGRGDTQYF. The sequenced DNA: TGTGCCAGCAGTGACTCGATGACAGGGAGGGGGGATACGCAGTATTTT.